The text below deals with one T cell receptor beta chain. In the authors' methods: Filtering differed since immunoSEQ provided only junctions, with no quality scores. The assay was immunoSEQ multiplex PCR, and TCRdb's table has in-frame clones only and misses some. The V and J calls and the clone size are those of that table, but D and trimming were determined from the DNA. Of 2,500,000 or so clones in the sample, about 92% were seen once. The source of the sample is a study of shared clonotypes between healthy human individuals. Whole-study context: A donor's plate count was three for CD4 naive and three for CD4 memory; CD8 naive had two and CD8 memory one.

This CDR3 contains 17 residues. Germline V CDR1 and CDR2: SGHRS, YFSETQ. Trimming left V 1 base short and J 2 bases short, with 16 bases between. The origin of this receptor is a man younger than 35 in good health. Source material: naive CD4+ T cells sorted from blood. Sample subset: CD45RA+ positively selected. V is TRBV5-1 and J is TRBJ1-5, with D unresolved. CDR3 sequence reads: CASSLYPTWEGNQPQHF. CDR3 nucleotide sequence: TGCGCCAGCAGCTTGTATCCCACCTGGGAGGGCAATCAGCCCCAGCATTTT.